This T cell receptor (beta chain) emerged from a study of blood T cells in healthy people across ages. CDR1 and CDR2 (germline): DFQATT, SNEGSKA (reference sequence). CDR3 length: 15 residues. J was trimmed by 5 bases and V by 6 bases; bases with no gene match: 9. This clonotype was observed a single time. With a J-beta primer mix and a sample-barcoded 5' primer, a second PCR ran roughly 6 to 11 cycles. MiXCR was run by TCRdb on the 5' RACE reads, yielding one entry per CDR3 protein. The sample has about 640,000 distinct CDR3 sequences; roughly 50% are singletons. Every sample gave at least 5 micrograms of total RNA when it was extracted.

The source is a man between 60 and 75 years old in good health. The chain has TRBV20-1 and TRBJ2-3; 12 bases are shared with TRBD2. The sequenced material came from blood. The CDR3 DNA follows: TGCAGTGCCCCTAGGGCTAGCGGGGGGGAAGATACGCAGTATTTT. Its protein product is CSAPRASGGEDTQYF.